This T cell receptor (beta chain) was identified during a study of T-cell reconstitution after alpha-beta-depleted transplantation in children. The study's findings and limits: The origin of alpha-beta T cells about two months after transplant was reportedly several hundred expanded graft clones. Newly made T cells mostly supplied T-cell counts and diversity one year after transplant. For some patients, TCRbeta diversity was high at day 60 because of recipient T cells and thymic progenitors that survived.

A note on this clonotype: Its target is unknown.

Preparation of the TCRbeta library was carried out with unique molecular identifiers. TCRdb re-analysed the PCR reads in MiXCR, keeping a single row per CDR3 protein. In the table there are a few hundred thousand distinct CDR3 sequences, roughly 43% of which are singletons. This TCR derives from a girl aged 2-15 years with aplastic anemia, due to receive a stem cell transplant. This material consisted of PBMCs, taken before TCRalphabeta/CD19-depleted stem cell transplant.

The CDR3 sequence: CAIKGLGDTEAFF. The CDR3 coding sequence is TGTGCCATCAAAGGGTTGGGGGACACTGAAGCTTTCTTT. The V call is TRBV10-3, the J call TRBJ1-1; D might be TRBD1 (5 bases). The germline V gene encodes CDR1 ENHRY and CDR2 SYGVKD. The CDR3 runs 13 residues. The germline V and J ends were trimmed by 7 bases and 3 bases, with 12 bases remaining between them.